The 13 T cell receptor beta chains listed next were all sequenced from one sample in a study of metastatic and nonmetastatic thyroid tumors. TCRdb re-called the PCR reads through MiXCR. The sample lists roughly 20,000 clones, around 19% occurring once. Not a single patient had been given any form of treatment at any point before undergoing thyroid surgery. The sequencing input was adjacent normal tissue. These receptors were obtained from a male donor with papillary thyroid cancer or a benign thyroid nodule (not recorded which). Some clones in this sample may be carry-over from other donors' samples.

This clone has only a few counts. J is TRBJ2-1 and V is TRBV5-4; D might be TRBD1 or TRBD2, each matching 5 bases. Germline V gives CDR1 SGHNT, CDR2 YYREEE (reference sequence). Trimming removed 4 bases from V and 9 bases from J, with 11 bases in between. CDR3 size: 12 residues. The DNA for the CDR3 is TGTGCCAGCAGCGGGGGACCGGCTGAGCAGTTCTTC. It specifies CASSGGPAEQFF.

This clone was seen a handful of times. The chain couples TRBV6-5 to TRBJ2-2; no clear D. There are 13 residues in the CDR3. Germline CDR1 MNHEY, CDR2 SVGAGI. V lost 0 bases and J 7 bases, leaving 6 bases between the germline ends. The CDR3 DNA follows: TGTGCCAGCAGTTACTCGGATAGCGGGGAGCTGTTTTTT. This encodes CASSYSDSGELFF.

This clone was recorded a few times. The CDR3 region has the DNA TGTGCCATCAGTGAGACCTCATTTAGGACAGCGAATTCACCCCTCCACTTT. This translates into CAISETSFRTANSPLHF. The chain uses TRBV10-3 and TRBJ1-6; D may be TRBD1 (6 bases). The V end lost 2 bases, the J end lost 7 bases, and 18 bases lay between the germline ends. CDR1 and CDR2 from the germline V gene are ENHRY and SYGVKD. This CDR3 comprises 17 residues.

This clone was detected a few times. V usage is TRBV24-1 and J usage is TRBJ1-5; no clear D gene. There are 17 residues in the CDR3. In germline, CDR1 is KGHDR, CDR2 SFDVKD. V lost 1 base and J lost 0, with 12 bases in between. The chain's CDR3 is CATSDFPERHSNQPQHF. In DNA form, the CDR3 reads TGTGCCACCAGTGATTTTCCGGAAAGACATAGCAATCAGCCCCAGCATTTT.

Remarks on this clone: Compared with germline, one end of the junction differs, possibly owing to a read error. The V call is TRBV20-1, the J call TRBJ2-5; a weak D match, TRBD2 (5 bases). Germline-derived CDR1 and CDR2 are DFQATT and SNEGSKA (reference sequence). This CDR3 spans 16 amino acids. The DNA of the CDR3 is TGCAGTGCTAGTTTTTGGAGCGGTACTAATCAAGATACCCAGTACTTC. Amino acids: CSASFWSGTNQDTQYF.

This clone was picked up many times. This specimen includes other DNA sequences encoding the same CDR3. V usage is TRBV11-2 and J usage is TRBJ2-3, with unresolved D. Germline V gene data show CDR1 as SGHAT and CDR2 as FQNNGV. The CDR3 has 14 amino acids. The ends were cut back, 1 base at V and 0 bases at J, with 5 bases in the middle. In nucleotides, the CDR3 is TGTGCCAGCAGCTTAGTTGATAGCACAGATACGCAGTATTTT. Its translation: CASSLVDSTDTQYF.

The rearrangement uses TRBV27 and TRBJ2-1, with D maybe TRBD1 (5 bases). The V gene lost 4 bases and the J gene lost 7 bases, with 14 bases spanning the gap. The CDR3 totals 14 residues. The V gene's germline CDR1 is MNHEY and CDR2 SMNVEV (reference sequence). DNA of the CDR3: TGTGCCAGCAGTTATTTGGACATTACTAATGAGCAGTTCTTC. Translated, it gives CASSYLDITNEQFF.

The chain carries TRBV2 and TRBJ2-2, with D tentatively TRBD1 (5 bases). CDR1 and CDR2 from the germline V gene are SNHLY and FYNNEI. The length of the CDR3 is 14 residues. V lost 8 bases and J lost 3, with 13 bases in between. CDR3 sequence reads: CASLAQGYTGELFF. The CDR3 DNA follows: TGTGCCAGCTTGGCCCAGGGATACACCGGGGAGCTGTTTTTT.

Note on this clone: A read error may account for a junction end that differs from germline. The chain couples TRBV20-1 to TRBJ1-2; D not certain. Looked up from germline, CDR1 is DFQATT and CDR2 is SNEGSKA (reference sequence). The CDR3 sequence is 13 residues long. The CDR3 DNA sequence: TGCAGTGCGTTGACCCACGTGACCGGTGGCTGCACCTTC. Its translation is CSALTHVTGGCTF.

This clone was counted many times. V is TRBV20-1 and J is TRBJ2-5, with 8 positions matching TRBD2. The germline CDR1 and CDR2 sequences are DFQATT and SNEGSKA (reference sequence). The length of the CDR3 is 14 residues. The J segment lost 4 bases and the V segment lost 5 bases, leaving 9 bases of the junction unmatched. CDR3 in amino acids: CSAALAGGRETQYF. CDR3 bases: TGCAGTGCTGCCTTGGCGGGGGGCCGAGAGACCCAGTACTTC.

This clone was found many times. The chain combines TRBV9 with TRBJ2-3; 8 bases fit TRBD2. The CDR3 contains 14 residues. J lost 2 bases, V lost 4 bases, and 3 bases had no gene match. Germline V lookup: CDR1 SGDLS, CDR2 YYNGEE. The CDR3 DNA is TGTGCCAGCAGCCCGGGGGGGACCACAGATACGCAGTATTTT. It is translated as CASSPGGTTDTQYF.

In its sample, this clone was seen many times. Being one base from a much bigger clone, this may be a read error. The same CDR3 also results from other DNA sequences found in this sample. The chain has TRBV20-1 and TRBJ2-3, with D possibly being TRBD2 (6 bases). Germline CDR1 DFQATT, CDR2 SNEGSKA (reference sequence). This CDR3 has 12 amino acids. With 6 bases removed from V and 4 bases from J, the gap between germline ends came to 11 bases. CDR3 sequence reads: CSAMGGADTQYF. Written as DNA, the CDR3 is TGCAGTGCCATGGGGGGAGCAGATACGCAGTATTTT.

This clone was seen repeatedly, ten times or more. The chain carries TRBV15 and TRBJ1-3; no clear D gene. V lost 0 bases, J lost 0 bases, and 15 bases lay in between. Germline V gene sequence: CDR1 LNHNV, CDR2 YYDKDF (reference sequence). The CDR3 contains 18 residues. CDR3 coding DNA: TGTGCCACCAGCAGAGATTTGGGCAGCGTCCTCTCTGGAAACACCATATATTTT. Translating it yields CATSRDLGSVLSGNTIYF.